The sequence of this T cell receptor beta chain was determined in a study of T-cell reconstitution after alpha-beta-depleted transplantation in children. Whole-study results and caveats: Hyperexpanded clones declined; after one year, newly produced T cells mostly supplied diversity. Expanded clones from the graft, numbering several hundred, reportedly supplied alpha-beta T cells about two months after transplant.

The TCRbeta library was prepared with unique molecular identifiers. From the PCR reads, TCRdb called clonotypes with MiXCR, one entry per CDR3 protein. The data contain about 980,000 distinct CDR3 sequences, roughly 29% of them singletons. Details on this clonotype: The antigen is not known.

Material: PBMCs, mostly from graft donor cells, obtained 360 days after TCRalphabeta/CD19-depleted stem cell transplant. This sequence originates from a boy under two years old who had a stem cell transplant for SCID, so the T cells may come from the graft donor.

Written as DNA, the CDR3 is TGTGCCAGCAGCGTAGATGTCCTCAGCTCCTACAATGAGCAGTTCTTC. Its translation: CASSVDVLSSYNEQFF. The gene calls are TRBV9 and TRBJ2-1; no clear D gene. The CDR3 consists of 16 residues. The germline gives CDR1 SGDLS, CDR2 YYNGEE. V dropped 0 bases and J dropped 0 bases, with 10 bases sitting between them.